Listed here is a single T cell receptor beta chain. This receptor's antigen is unknown. Base qualities are missing; no much larger clone stands one base away. The data were obtained in a study of blood T cell repertoires in COVID-19 (dated by TCRdb to 2018 to 2020). At the level of the whole study: Samples from collaborators originated in the United States, Italy and Spain and spanned both the acute and convalescent phases of COVID-19. Sample metadata almost always included a de-identified subject ID, COVID-19 status, age in years and sex. The samples were drawn from the first 160 participants of the ongoing ImmuneRACE study and from some 1,300 subjects provided by 6 global collaborators. Subjects who had been exposed to COVID-19, were actively infected with it, or had recovered from it provided the deeply sampled blood TCRbeta repertoires that made up the dataset. The repertoires were made available in a free public database intended to serve as a resource for research on the immune response to SARS-CoV-2. The prospective study material was composed of cDNA or gDNA derived from T cells, B-cell-depleted T cells, or PBMCs. Where HLA class I and class II types were available, the types were taken from metadata supplied by the sample provider, not from assay-based typing. Results and caveats for the whole study, not just this receptor: The amount of clinical and demographic metadata varied by source and participant and was provided uncurated.

At one collaborating source in Seattle, patients were enrolled during active infection and were followed longitudinally through the course of disease. The collaborating institutions used their own protocols to collect whole blood in K2EDTA tubes. For TCRbeta analysis, collaborator samples were shipped as frozen whole blood, as isolated PBMCs, or as DNA extracted from either sample type. TCRbeta CDR3 regions were amplified from genomic DNA by means of the immunoSEQ Assay, a bias-controlled multiplex PCR. Regarding the original processing steps: The number of nucleated cells in each sample was estimated by amplification of reference gene primers within the assay. To quantify the absolute abundance of each unique TCRbeta CDR3 rearrangement, sequence reads were collapsed and filtered. For each sample, productive Simpson clonality was calculated as the square root of Simpson's diversity index across productive rearrangements. Entries here come from immuneACCESS through TCRdb and include only in-frame sequences with V and J called. Some clones fail to appear in such tables; in the studies checked, an unresolved V gene covers under half of the shortfall, and the cause of the remainder is unknown. V and J calls and clone size are as listed in that table; D and trimming were resolved from the DNA. In all, the sample holds about 220,000 clones, and 80% to 85% of those were seen once. The top ten hold about 5% of the sample.

Measured from the cysteine to the phenylalanine, the CDR3 is 16 residues long. The DNA shown is the 48-base CDR3, in frame from base 1. The germline V gene specifies SGHVS as CDR1 and FQNEAQ as CDR2. Relative to germline, V is missing 4 bases and J is missing 2 bases, with 8 bases of the junction outside any gene match. The chain employs TRBV7-8 and TRBJ1-2, with 9 central nucleotides matching TRBD1. The sample comprised peripheral blood. The receptor's source is a woman aged 70-85 years with COVID-19, enrolled during active disease. In nucleotide form, the sequence is TGTGCCAGCAGCTCCCATCAGGGACAGGGAAACTATGGCTACACCTTC. Translated, this gives CASSSHQGQGNYGYTF.